A selection of T cell receptor beta chains follows, all from one sample in a study of radiation and T cells in renal cell carcinoma. Profiling relied on immunoSEQ multiplex PCR, and the TCRdb table lists in-frame clones only, not all of them. The table records some 120,000 clones, around four fifths of them present only once. The material sequenced was blood, taken from a patient whose treatment included radiotherapy and nephrectomy. The receptor set was obtained from a woman aged 55-70 years with renal cell carcinoma. Each CDR3 is given with its conserved first and last residue. A D gene is named only where the DNA matches it firmly. For some rows the clone size is stated as once, few or many, or as a class when expanded; others skip it.

>TRBV9|TRBJ2-2|-|-
CASSAQGSGPGELFF
TGTGCCAGCAGCGCGCAGGGTTCCGGACCCGGGGAGCTGTTTTTT
>TRBV15|TRBJ2-3|-|-
CATSRGGSFDTDTQYF
TGTGCCACCAGCAGGGGGGGCTCTTTCGACACAGATACGCAGTATTTT
>TRBV9|TRBJ1-3|-|-
CASSVEGLTFRNTIYF
TGTGCCAGCAGCGTAGAGGGCCTCACTTTTAGAAACACCATATATTTT
>TRBV7-9|TRBJ1-1|-|-
CASSLAQNTEAFF
TGTGCCAGCAGCTTAGCCCAGAACACTGAAGCTTTCTTT
>TRBV5-4|TRBJ1-3|-|-
CASRNGLSGNTIYF
TGTGCCAGCAGAAACGGCCTCTCTGGAAACACCATATATTTT
>TRBV30|TRBJ2-2|few|-
CAWGRQANTGELFF
TGTGCCTGGGGTCGACAGGCAAACACCGGGGAGCTGTTTTTT
>TRBV28|TRBJ1-5|-|-
CASSLGGGVLQPQHF
TGTGCCAGCAGTTTAGGGGGAGGGGTTCTTCAGCCCCAGCATTTT
>TRBV15|TRBJ2-3|-|TRBD2
CATSRNPSGRYTDTQYF
TGTGCCACCAGCAGGAATCCTAGCGGGAGGTACACAGATACGCAGTATTTT
>TRBV11-2|TRBJ2-7|-|TRBD1
CASSSGQGVSFYEQYF
TGTGCCAGCAGCTCGGGACAGGGGGTTTCCTTTTACGAGCAGTACTTC
>TRBV27|TRBJ1-4|-|TRBD1
CASSSRGPETGANNEKLFF
TGTGCCAGCAGTTCCCGGGGCCCGGAGACAGGGGCCAATAATGAAAAACTGTTTTTT
>TRBV30|TRBJ1-3|-|-
CAWSGRNTIYF
TGTGCCTGGTCCGGGAGAAACACCATATATTTT
>TRBV5-1|TRBJ2-3|-|-
CASSLEARLGTDTQYF
TGCGCCAGCAGCTTGGAGGCCAGGCTTGGGACAGATACGCAGTATTTT
>TRBV4-2|TRBJ1-4|-|-
CASSQDPGREWGKLFF
TGTGCCAGCAGCCAAGATCCTGGCAGGGAATGGGGAAAACTGTTTTTT
>TRBV10-3|TRBJ1-1|-|-
CAISESTGLNTEAFF
TGTGCCATCAGTGAGTCCACAGGTCTGAACACTGAAGCTTTCTTT
>TRBV5-1|TRBJ2-7|few|TRBD1
CASSFYRDRQQYF
TGCGCCAGCAGCTTTTACCGGGACAGGCAGCAGTACTTC
>TRBV7-9|TRBJ2-1|-|-
CASSFSTEGDEQFF
TGTGCCAGCAGCTTTTCGACCGAGGGAGATGAGCAGTTCTTC
>TRBV29-1|TRBJ1-1|-|TRBD1
CSVGNRGAGSEVIF
TGCAGCGTTGGTAACAGGGGAGCGGGGTCCGAGGTGATCTTT
>TRBV5-4|TRBJ2-7|-|-
CASSFGVGLAAGEQYF
TGTGCCAGCAGCTTTGGTGTAGGGCTAGCCGCCGGCGAGCAGTACTTC
>TRBV19|TRBJ1-2|-|-
CASQTGNYGYTF
TGTGCCAGTCAAACAGGGAACTATGGCTACACCTTC
>TRBV28|TRBJ2-5|-|TRBD1
CASRLPGQAQETQYF
TGTGCCAGCAGACTCCCGGGACAGGCCCAAGAGACCCAGTACTTC
>TRBV9|TRBJ1-4|few|TRBD1
CASSARQGMDEKLFF
TGTGCCAGCAGCGCAAGACAGGGAATGGATGAAAAACTGTTTTTT
>TRBV2|TRBJ1-2|-|TRBD1
CASSDTRGGSHGYTF
TGTGCCAGCAGTGACACCAGGGGGGGCTCGCATGGCTACACCTTC
>TRBV2|TRBJ1-5|-|-
CASSTGTYNQPQHF
TGTGCCAGCAGTACCGGGACATATAATCAGCCCCAGCATTTT
>TRBV9|TRBJ2-7|-|-
CASSVGDMEGEQYF
TGTGCCAGCAGCGTAGGGGACATGGAAGGTGAGCAGTACTTC
>TRBV7-9|TRBJ2-7|-|-
CASSRRDTPYEQYF
TGTGCCAGCAGCCGCCGGGACACCCCCTACGAGCAGTACTTC
>TRBV7-2|TRBJ2-5|-|-
CASSLGAGALQETQYF
TGTGCCAGCAGCTTAGGCGCGGGGGCCTTACAAGAGACCCAGTACTTC
>TRBV30|TRBJ1-4|-|TRBD1
CAWSVYFTGTGEKLFF
TGTGCCTGGAGTGTATATTTTACCGGGACAGGTGAAAAACTGTTTTTT
>TRBV5-6|TRBJ1-2|-|TRBD1
CASSLGDREYGYTF
TGTGCCAGCAGCTTGGGGGACAGGGAGTATGGCTACACCTTC
>TRBV28|TRBJ2-2|-|-
CASSSGQTFVGELFF
TGTGCCAGCAGTTCCGGACAGACTTTCGTAGGGGAGCTGTTTTTT
>TRBV20-1|TRBJ1-6|-|-
CSATVGSPLHF
TGCAGTGCTACGGTTGGGTCACCCCTCCACTTT
>TRBV5-6|TRBJ2-5|-|TRBD1
CASSLVGQGEETQYF
TGTGCCAGCAGCTTGGTAGGACAGGGGGAGGAGACCCAGTACTTC